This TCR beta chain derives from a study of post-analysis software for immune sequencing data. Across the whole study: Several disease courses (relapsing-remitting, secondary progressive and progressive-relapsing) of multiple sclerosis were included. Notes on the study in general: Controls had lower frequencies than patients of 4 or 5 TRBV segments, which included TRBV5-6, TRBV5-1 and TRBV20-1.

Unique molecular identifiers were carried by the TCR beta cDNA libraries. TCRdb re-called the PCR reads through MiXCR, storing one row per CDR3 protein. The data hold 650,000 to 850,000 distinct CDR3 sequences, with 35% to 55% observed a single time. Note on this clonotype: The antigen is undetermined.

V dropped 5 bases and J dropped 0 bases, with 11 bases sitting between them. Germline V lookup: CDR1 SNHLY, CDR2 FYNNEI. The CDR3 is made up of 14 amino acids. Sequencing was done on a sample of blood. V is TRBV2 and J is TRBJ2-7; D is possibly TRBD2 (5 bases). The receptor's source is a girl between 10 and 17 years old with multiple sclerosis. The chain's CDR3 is CASSQSGSSYEQYF. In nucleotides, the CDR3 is TGTGCCAGCAGTCAGAGCGGTAGCTCCTACGAGCAGTACTTC.